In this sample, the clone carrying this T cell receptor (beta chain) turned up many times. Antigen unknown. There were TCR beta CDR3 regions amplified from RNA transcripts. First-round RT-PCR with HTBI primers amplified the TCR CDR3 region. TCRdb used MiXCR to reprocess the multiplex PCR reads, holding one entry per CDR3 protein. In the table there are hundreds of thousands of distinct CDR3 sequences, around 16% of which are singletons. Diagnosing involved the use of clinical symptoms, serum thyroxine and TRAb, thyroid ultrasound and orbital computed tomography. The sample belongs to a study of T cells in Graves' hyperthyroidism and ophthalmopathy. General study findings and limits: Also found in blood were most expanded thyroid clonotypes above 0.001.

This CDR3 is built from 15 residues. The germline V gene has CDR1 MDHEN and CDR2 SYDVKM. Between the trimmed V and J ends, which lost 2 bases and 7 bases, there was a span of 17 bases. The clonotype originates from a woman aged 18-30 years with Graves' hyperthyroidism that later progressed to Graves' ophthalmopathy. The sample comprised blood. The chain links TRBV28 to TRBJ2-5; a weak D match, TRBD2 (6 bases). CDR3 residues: CASSLEPLTGATQYF. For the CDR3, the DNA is TGTGCCAGCAGTTTAGAACCCCTGACGGGAGCGACCCAGTACTTC.